The 8 T cell receptor beta chains in this list originate from one sample, sequenced in a study of T cells in narcolepsy. For these receptors, no antigen is known. The protocol was immunoSEQ multiplex PCR, while the TCRdb copy is restricted to in-frame clones and leaves out a portion. The sample has 2,500 or so clones, about 25% seen once; the top ten hold 15% to 20%. What was sequenced was cultured CD4+ T cells from cerebrospinal fluid. These receptors were obtained from a human donor with narcolepsy.

By frequency in the sample, this clone is large. The rearrangement uses TRBV11-2 and TRBJ1-6; D may be TRBD1 (6 bases). The CDR3 totals 13 residues. Germline V lookup: CDR1 SGHAT, CDR2 FQNNGV. V lost 1 base, J lost 13 bases, and 11 bases lay in between. Here the CDR3 DNA reads TGTGCCAGCAGCTTAGTAGGGGGGCATCCCCTCCACTTT. As protein: CASSLVGGHPLHF.

This clone came up a few times. V is TRBV11-2 and J is TRBJ2-5, with 11 bases that match TRBD1. Germline V gene data show CDR1 as SGHAT and CDR2 as FQNNGV. With 5 bases clipped from V and 5 bases from J, the junction kept 7 bases outside the gene matches. CDR3 size: 15 residues. The CDR3 protein is CASSLGQGAQETQYF. CDR3 in DNA: TGTGCCAGCAGCCTTGGACAGGGGGCGCAGGAGACCCAGTACTTC. The variable domain in full, with the rest retrieved from reference TRBV11-2 and TRBJ2-5, is EAGVAQSPRYKIIEKRQSVAFWCNPISGHATLYWYQQILGQGPKLLIQFQNNGVVDDSQLPKDRFSAERLKGVDSTLKIQPAKLEDSAVYLCASSLGQGAQETQYFGPGTRLLVL.

The chain links TRBV5-5 to TRBJ1-1; D might be TRBD1 (6 bases). V lost 4 bases, J lost 4 bases, and 11 bases lay in between. The CDR3 has 13 residues. The V gene's germline CDR1 is SGHKS and CDR2 YYEKEE (reference sequence). The CDR3 bases are TGTGCCAGCAGCCAGGAGGGGGGCACTGAAGCTTTCTTT. Translated, it gives CASSQEGGTEAFF.

This clone occurred a few times. This sequence joins TRBV7-3 and TRBJ2-3, with 9 nucleotides matching TRBD2. V shed 7 bases, J shed 4 bases, and the junction held 9 bases outside the gene matches. The CDR3 extends over 15 amino acids. The germline V gene has CDR1 SGHTA and CDR2 FQGTGA. The CDR3, as DNA: TGTGCCAGCACCTTCCTCAGCGGGAGGCCAGATACGCAGTATTTT. Translating gives CASTFLSGRPDTQYF.

The chain has TRBV4-3 and TRBJ2-1; D call uncertain. Trimming cost V 5 bases and J 1 base, with 9 bases left between them. The CDR3 length is 14 residues. CDR1 is LGHNA, CDR2 YSLEER, per germline. The CDR3 reads CASSAGSSYNEQFF. The CDR3 nucleotides read TGCGCCAGCAGCGCAGGCTCATCCTACAATGAGCAGTTCTTC.

Concerning this clone itself: This probably arose from a read error, given a far larger clone one base away. This sample includes further DNA sequences coding for the same CDR3. J is TRBJ2-5 and V is TRBV7-9, with 10 nucleotides matching TRBD2. CDR1 is SEHNR, CDR2 FQNEAQ, per germline (reference sequence). The V gene end was trimmed by 4 bases and the J gene end by 5 bases; junction bases not matched to a gene: 4. The CDR3 extends over 14 amino acids. The CDR3 sequence is CASSSSGSGETQYF. The CDR3 DNA follows: TGTGCCAGCAGCTCTAGCGGGAGCGGGGAGACCCAGTACTTC.

This clone was observed a handful of times. The chain couples TRBV6-5 to TRBJ2-7; D remains unclear. The V gene lost 5 bases and the J gene lost 4 bases, with 18 bases spanning the gap. This CDR3 region has 15 residues. CDR1 is MNHEY, CDR2 SVGAGI, per germline. CDR3 sequence (DNA): TGTGCCAGCAGTAAACAGCAACTGGGGTCGTACGAGCAGTACTTC. It specifies CASSKQQLGSYEQYF.

There are a few counts of this clone. The V and J genes are TRBV7-2 and TRBJ2-3; D is perhaps TRBD1 or TRBD2 (7 bases each). The CDR3 consists of 15 residues. The V gene lost 5 bases and the J gene lost 2 bases, with 14 bases spanning the gap. Germline values: CDR1 SGHTA, CDR2 FQGNSA. CDR3 coding DNA: TGTGCCAGCAGCGTCCAGGGGGGGAACACAGATACGCAGTATTTT. Amino acids: CASSVQGGNTDTQYF.